The 24 T cell receptor beta chains below come from one sample, sequenced in a study of beta chain features in type 1 diabetes. The whole isolated RNA underwent reverse transcription, so sequencing captured expressed TCRB transcripts. The repertoire was sequenced with immunoSEQ multiplex PCR; TCRdb's copy has only in-frame clones and lacks some. The data contain 900,000 or so clones, 15% to 20% of them singletons. Sequenced material: naive CD4+ T cells from blood. Receptors originate from a woman under 30 in good health.

In its sample, this clone was seen once. The chain carries TRBV5-4 and TRBJ2-3; D is unresolved. Germline loops: CDR1 SGHNT, CDR2 YYREEE (reference sequence). CDR3 length equals 17 residues. V lost 4 bases to trimming and J lost 2 bases, with 20 bases between them. CDR3 amino acids: CASSRLLRPETTDTQYF. The CDR3, as DNA: TGTGCCAGCAGCCGTCTGTTGCGACCCGAGACCACAGATACGCAGTATTTT.

The V gene is TRBV9, the J gene TRBJ2-1; D is ambiguous. The germline V gene encodes CDR1 SGDLS and CDR2 YYNGEE. The CDR3 totals 13 residues. V gave up 4 bases and J gave up 9 bases, with 14 bases separating them. Written as DNA, the CDR3 is TGTGCCAGCAGCTGGGTTAATACGGGTGAGCAGTTCTTC. It encodes CASSWVNTGEQFF.

A few counts support this clone. J is TRBJ2-1 and V is TRBV11-2; 8 bases map to TRBD2. CDR1 SGHAT and CDR2 FQNNGV come from the germline V gene. The CDR3 has 16 residues. The V segment lost 5 bases and the J segment 4 bases; nucleotides outside the gene matches: 10. The CDR3 region is CASSTQSSGQYNEQFF. The CDR3, as DNA: TGTGCCAGCAGCACACAATCTAGCGGGCAATACAATGAGCAGTTCTTC.

The CDR3 nucleotides read TGTGCCAGCAGTGCACCGGGGGGGCCCAGCACAGATACGCAGTATTTT. The encoded protein is CASSAPGGPSTDTQYF. The V gene is TRBV6-1, the J gene TRBJ2-3; 8 bases agree with TRBD2. Losses at the gene ends were 4 bases for V and 0 bases for J; bases not matched to a gene: 6. Per the germline V gene, CDR1 is MNHNS and CDR2 is SASEGT. The CDR3 sequence is 16 residues long.

The table lists this clone with a few counts. The chain has TRBV19 and TRBJ2-5; 8 nucleotides match TRBD1. This CDR3 comprises 13 residues. J lost 4 bases, V lost 10 bases, and 8 bases had no gene match. Germline values: CDR1 LNHDA, CDR2 SQIVND (reference sequence). The CDR3 sequence is CATATGGGETQYF. As DNA, the CDR3 is TGTGCCACGGCTACAGGGGGAGGAGAGACCCAGTACTTC.

The rearrangement joins TRBV18 to TRBJ2-7; TRBD2 aligns across 12 bases. V shed 6 bases, J shed 5 bases, and the junction held 8 bases outside the gene matches. Germline values: CDR1 KGHSH, CDR2 LQKENI. This CDR3 has 15 residues. The CDR3 coding sequence is TGTGCCAGCTCCCCGACTAGCGGGAGTACAAACGAGCAGTACTTC. This sequence encodes CASSPTSGSTNEQYF.

The V and J genes are TRBV7-3 and TRBJ2-3; D ambiguous. Germline CDR1 reads SGHTA; CDR2 reads FQGTGA. The CDR3 has 14 amino acids. Trimming cost V 2 bases and J 6 bases, with 12 bases left between them. In DNA, the CDR3 is TGTGCCAGCAGCTTAGGCCCCATCTCGGATACGCAGTATTTT. The encoded protein is CASSLGPISDTQYF.

This clone was picked up a small number of times. The chain employs TRBV27 and TRBJ2-1; 8 bases are shared with TRBD2. The CDR3 is 14 amino acids. The V segment lost 6 bases and the J segment 6 bases; nucleotides outside the gene matches: 7. The germline V gene encodes CDR1 MNHEY and CDR2 SMNVEV (reference sequence). CDR3 protein: CASRKRERGNEQFF. As DNA, the CDR3 is TGTGCCAGCAGGAAGCGGGAGCGGGGCAATGAGCAGTTCTTC.

The sample holds a few counts of this clone. CDR3 loop: CASSQDAGGGTQYF. CDR3 DNA sequence: TGCGCCAGCAGCCAAGACGCGGGGGGTGGGACCCAGTACTTC. V gene TRBV4-3 combines with J gene TRBJ2-5; 8 bases are a match to TRBD2. CDR3 size: 14 residues. Looked up from germline, CDR1 is LGHNA and CDR2 is YSLEER. Trimming took 0 bases from V and 7 from J; bases not matched to a gene: 4.

CDR3 in amino acids: CASSVSGQGYYEQYF. The CDR3 DNA is TGTGCCAGCAGTGTCTCGGGACAGGGGTACTACGAGCAGTACTTC. The rearrangement joins TRBV2 to TRBJ2-7; 10 positions agree with TRBD1. Germline-derived CDR1 and CDR2 are SNHLY and FYNNEI. The CDR3 length is 15 residues. The V gene end was trimmed by 4 bases and the J gene end by 3 bases; junction bases not matched to a gene: 6.

There are a few counts of this clone. Other DNA sequences in this sample translate to the same CDR3. The CDR3 protein is CASSYSGANVLTF. The DNA of the CDR3 is TGTGCCAGCAGTTATTCTGGGGCCAACGTCCTGACTTTC. The V gene is TRBV6-5, the J gene TRBJ2-6; D uncertain. V lost 3 bases to trimming and J lost 1 base, with 1 base between them. The V gene's germline CDR1 is MNHEY and CDR2 SVGAGI. The CDR3 runs to 13 residues.

The chain links TRBV18 to TRBJ2-1, with D possibly TRBD1 on 5 matching bases. Germline V lookup: CDR1 KGHSH, CDR2 LQKENI. The CDR3 length is 17 residues. V was trimmed by 5 bases and J by 0 bases, leaving 17 bases between them. The CDR3 spells CASSNHPGKSSYNEQFF. The CDR3, as DNA: TGTGCCAGCTCAAACCACCCAGGGAAAAGCTCCTACAATGAGCAGTTCTTC.

This clone showed up just a few times. The rearrangement links TRBV5-1 to TRBJ2-2; 7 bases line up with TRBD2. After removal of 0 bases from V and 5 bases from J, the junction contained 7 bases not matched to a gene. The CDR3 totals 16 residues. Germline V gives CDR1 SGHRS, CDR2 YFSETQ. CDR3 coding DNA: TGCGCCAGCAGCTTGGAAGGACTAGTTTGGACCGGGGAGCTGTTTTTT. Its protein is CASSLEGLVWTGELFF.

This clone has more than one count but fewer than ten. The gene calls are TRBV5-1 and TRBJ1-1, with 7 bases identical to TRBD1. The germline V gene has CDR1 SGHRS and CDR2 YFSETQ. J lost 6 bases, V lost 7 bases, and 9 bases had no gene match. The CDR3 covers 13 residues. CDR3 in amino acids: CASGSGGRAEAFF. DNA of the CDR3: TGCGCCAGCGGCTCAGGGGGTAGGGCTGAAGCTTTCTTT.

This clone has more than one count but fewer than ten. The chain combines TRBV28 with TRBJ2-2; D is undetermined. The CDR3 sequence is 14 residues long. Germline CDR1 is MDHEN and CDR2 is SYDVKM. Between the trimmed V and J ends, which lost 4 bases and 4 bases, there was a span of 10 bases. CDR3 residues: CASSWAMGTGELFF. The DNA of the CDR3 is TGTGCCAGCAGTTGGGCAATGGGCACCGGGGAGCTGTTTTTT.

To note about this clone: Other DNA sequences in the sample encode the same CDR3. The chain has TRBV11-1 and TRBJ1-1; 8 bases are shared with TRBD1. The CDR3 sequence is 12 residues long. Germline loops: CDR1 SGHAT, CDR2 FQDESV (reference sequence). V lost 2 bases, J lost 11 bases, and 4 bases stayed unmatched. The CDR3 DNA sequence: TGTGCCAGCAGCTTACAGGGGGCGGAGGCTTTCTTT. It codes for CASSLQGAEAFF.

The rearrangement links TRBV19 to TRBJ2-6, with no clear D. Germline-derived CDR1 and CDR2 are LNHDA and SQIVND (reference sequence). The CDR3 runs to 13 residues. V lost 6 bases to trimming and J lost 2 bases, with 5 bases between them. CDR3: CASRVPGANVLTF. CDR3 nucleotides: TGTGCCAGTAGGGTTCCTGGGGCCAACGTCCTGACTTTC.

The genes are TRBV7-2 and TRBJ2-3; tentatively, D is TRBD1 (5 bases). The V end lost 5 bases, the J end lost 3 bases, and 15 bases lay between the germline ends. The CDR3 runs to 15 residues. CDR1 is SGHTA and CDR2 is FQGNSA in the germline V gene. CDR3 nucleotide sequence: TGTGCCAGCAGCGCGAAGGGGTGGGGAACAGATACGCAGTATTTT. Its translation: CASSAKGWGTDTQYF.

The V and J genes are TRBV7-2 and TRBJ2-3; 8 bases fit TRBD2. The CDR3 has 16 amino acids. The trim removed 1 base at V and 6 bases at J, leaving 9 bases unmatched. Per the germline V gene, CDR1 is SGHTA and CDR2 is FQGNSA. In DNA, the CDR3 is TGTGCCAGCAGCTTAGTCGCGAGCGGGAGCAGCGATACGCAGTATTTT. Translation gives CASSLVASGSSDTQYF.

This sequence joins TRBV18 and TRBJ2-5; D is unclear. The CDR3 covers 14 residues. CDR1 is KGHSH, CDR2 LQKENI, per germline. Trimming left V 6 bases short and J 7 bases short, with 18 bases between. The CDR3 protein is CASSEAGSYGTQYF. For the CDR3, the DNA is TGTGCCAGCTCCGAAGCAGGCTCCTATGGGACCCAGTACTTC.

This clone was detected only a few times. The genes are TRBV5-4 and TRBJ2-5, with 7 nucleotides matching TRBD1. CDR1 and CDR2 from the germline V gene are SGHNT and YYREEE (reference sequence). The V gene end was trimmed by 3 bases and the J gene end by 0 bases; junction bases not matched to a gene: 5. The CDR3 consists of 15 residues. The CDR3 DNA follows: TGTGCCAGCAGCTCGCTCGGGACAGACCAAGAGACCCAGTACTTC. Translated, it gives CASSSLGTDQETQYF. The full variable domain, its missing parts supplied by reference TRBV5-4 and TRBJ2-5, is ETGVTQSPTHLIKTRGQQVTLRCSSQSGHNTVSWYQQALGQGPQFIFQYYREEENGRGNFPPRFSGLQFPNYSSELNVNALELDDSALYLCASSSLGTDQETQYFGPGTRLLVL.

This chain links TRBV9 with TRBJ1-3, with 9 bases aligning to TRBD1. Losses at the gene ends were 2 bases for V and 3 bases for J; bases not matched to a gene: 6. CDR3 length: 16 amino acids. In germline, CDR1 is SGDLS, CDR2 YYNGEE. The CDR3 protein is CASSVMGQGRGNTIYF. Here the CDR3 DNA reads TGTGCCAGCAGCGTGATGGGACAGGGTCGTGGAAACACCATATATTTT.

The chain is built from TRBV28 and TRBJ2-7, with D possibly matching TRBD1 (6 bases). This CDR3 has 14 residues. The germline gives CDR1 MDHEN, CDR2 SYDVKM. Trimming stripped 8 bases from V and 2 bases from J, with 16 bases between. CDR3 region: CASARDNPAYEQYF. The CDR3 bases are TGTGCCAGCGCCAGGGACAATCCTGCCTACGAGCAGTACTTC.

CDR3 amino acids: CASSRGQGAYSYNEQFF. CDR3 bases: TGCGCCAGCAGCCGGGGACAGGGGGCGTATTCCTACAATGAGCAGTTCTTC. The chain links TRBV5-1 to TRBJ2-1, with 12 bases matching TRBD1. There are 17 residues in the CDR3. Trimming took 4 bases from V and 1 from J; bases not matched to a gene: 6. Per the germline V gene, CDR1 is SGHRS and CDR2 is YFSETQ.